This TCR beta chain was profiled in a study of cytomegalovirus exposure and HLA in healthy donors (dated by TCRdb to about 2017). Turning to the overall study: The 666 repertoires of the first cohort and the 120 validation repertoires were produced on the same platform, according to a later analysis. The study aimed to test whether signatures of past pathogen exposure could be identified by cataloging public T cell receptors. Along with the approximately 650-subject first cohort, a separate validation cohort of over a hundred different subjects was used. To predict cytomegalovirus infection status, the study brought together high-throughput TCR immunosequencing, statistical association of individual TCRs with disease status, and machine learning. Points the paper makes about the study in general: In a later analysis, TCRs clustered in the first cohort were found to also tend to co-occur in the 130 or so validation repertoires, with 90% to 95% of cluster scores above 0. A total of about 150 TCR beta chains were listed by the study as associated with cytomegalovirus. The classifier was reported to diagnose cytomegalovirus status with high specificity and sensitivity in both the original cohort and the validation cohort. Across donors, most TCR sequences were observed very rarely, whereas some public TCRs were present in many individuals. All 120 or so repertoires were used to score co-occurrence in the validation cohort in a later analysis, because that analysis had no HLA typing for the cohort. It was suggested by the authors that the approach could potentially be generalized to other disease states and immunological phenotypes. In vitro tests confirmed that three of the cytomegalovirus-associated TCR beta chains recognize cytomegalovirus antigens.

Sequences SGDLS (CDR1) and YYNGEE (CDR2) are obtained from the germline V gene. Spanning cysteine to phenylalanine, the CDR3 consists of 14 amino acids. Just the 42-base CDR3 DNA is kept, in frame starting at base 1. V is reduced by 4 bases and J by 0 bases, leaving a spacing of 11 bases between them. Separate from the approximately 730-subject first cohort, the validation cohort of over 90 subjects was the group to which the donors belonged. Library preparation was by the immunoSEQ multiplex PCR assay. On the authors' methods: A statistical classification framework was developed to diagnose cytomegalovirus status using the catalog of TCR beta chain sequences. TCRdb limited this immuneACCESS table to in-frame rearrangements with V and J called. A share of clones is missing; checked studies link under half to unresolved V genes, and the rest is unexplained. V, J and clone size are those of that table, while D and trimming were read from the DNA. This sample comprises 130,000 or so clones, about 91% of them detected only once. The ten largest clones take up around 9% of the sample.

In regard to this clone: Its recognized antigen is unknown. No quality values exist for individual bases; no much larger clone is one base distant.

The sequenced material came from PBMCs. The TCR was taken from a woman aged 18-29 years in good health and CMV-seropositive. This chain is built from TRBV9 and TRBJ2-7; a tentative D match to TRBD1 spans 6 bases. The DNA sequence is as follows: TGTGCCAGCAGCCTACAGGGAAGCTCCTACGAGCAGTACTTC. Its amino acids are CASSLQGSSYEQYF.